This T cell receptor beta chain was recovered during a study of beta chain features in type 1 diabetes. The study, taken as a whole, reports: Reads derived from cDNA could over-represent cells showing high TCR expression. There was no resolution here of whether HLA type influences TCRB rearrangement.

This clone occurred a few times. The antigen is not known. The CDR3 loop spans 11 amino acids. Trimming took off 6 bases at V and 4 bases at J, with 7 bases between the two ends. The V gene's germline CDR1 is GTSNPN and CDR2 SVGIG (reference sequence). Reverse transcribing all isolated RNA meant expressed TCRB transcripts were sequenced. Clones were read by immunoSEQ multiplex PCR, and TCRdb kept only the in-frame ones, dropping some. Altogether 200,000 to 250,000 clones are present, roughly 9.6% being singletons, with the ten largest covering less than 0.035%. Purity above 95% was achieved in all sorted populations.

Sequencing was carried out using naive CD4+ T cells from blood. The receptor comes from a woman between 18 and 30 years old in good health. The chain employs TRBV30 and TRBJ1-3; D is undetermined. The CDR3 DNA follows: TGTGCCTGCCCCTCCGGAAACACCATATATTTT. Encoded protein: CACPSGNTIYF.